These 10 T cell receptor beta chains originate from one sample sequenced in a study of blood T cells in healthy people across ages. Alongside a J-beta primer mix, a sample-barcoded 5' primer served in a second PCR lasting about 7 to 12 cycles. From the 5' RACE reads, TCRdb called clonotypes with MiXCR, one entry per CDR3 protein. The repertoire has about 590,000 distinct CDR3 sequences, roughly 30% of them found once; the top ten carry 15% to 19%. The sample consisted of blood. Receptors originate from a woman of 80 years or more in good health.

With regard to this clonotype: Relative to the germline gene, one junction end is altered; a read error may explain this. V is TRBV6-2 or TRBV6-3 and J is TRBJ1-5, with D maybe TRBD1 (6 bases). Germline CDR1 reads MNHEY; CDR2 reads SVGEGT. The CDR3 is 17 residues long. CDR3: CAGSDTGTQYSNQPQHF. CDR3 bases: TGTGCCGGCAGTGACACCGGGACACAATATAGCAATCAGCCCCAGCATTTT.

This clonotype occurred many times. This chain joins TRBV4-3 and TRBJ2-3; D is unresolved. V lost 1 base to trimming and J lost 0 bases, with 14 bases between them. The CDR3 is 17 amino acids. Germline V gene data show CDR1 as LGHNA and CDR2 as YSLEER. The CDR3 protein is CASSQVFSRLSTDTQYF. In DNA form, the CDR3 reads TGCGCCAGCAGCCAAGTTTTCAGTAGGCTGAGCACAGATACGCAGTATTTT.

The chain carries TRBV15 and TRBJ2-7; 8 nucleotides match TRBD1. Germline loops: CDR1 LNHNV, CDR2 YYDKDF (reference sequence). The CDR3 sequence is 15 residues long. Unmatched junction bases numbered 7, after V lost 1 base and J lost 5 bases. CDR3 sequence reads: CATSRGGTGNNEQYF. As DNA, the CDR3 is TGTGCCACCAGCAGAGGTGGGACAGGTAATAACGAGCAGTACTTC.

The J gene is TRBJ2-3, the V gene TRBV20-1, with 13 nucleotides matching TRBD2. Trimming took 5 bases from V and 1 from J; bases not matched to a gene: 9. This CDR3 region has 17 residues. Germline V gene sequence: CDR1 DFQATT, CDR2 SNEGSKA (reference sequence). The DNA of the CDR3 is TGCAGTGCTTCTCCGGGACTAGCGGGAACAGGCACAGATACGCAGTATTTT. It encodes CSASPGLAGTGTDTQYF.

This clonotype was detected a few times. J is TRBJ2-5 and V is TRBV3-1; 7 nucleotides align to TRBD2. The ends lost 4 bases at V and 5 bases at J; junction bases unmatched: 7. Germline CDR1 reads LGHDT; CDR2 reads YNNKEL (reference sequence). CDR3 size: 14 residues. The DNA of the CDR3 is TGTGCCAGCAGCCCTGCTGGGGGGGGGGAGACCCAGTACTTC. Translation gives CASSPAGGGETQYF.

This clonotype was recorded a few times. The chain combines TRBV7-6 with TRBJ2-2; TRBD2 aligns across 10 bases. V gave up 5 bases and J gave up 5 bases; unmatched junction bases: 14. The CDR3 runs to 18 residues. Germline values: CDR1 SGHVS, CDR2 FNYEAQ. The CDR3 sequence: CASSLKRLGTSATGELFF. The CDR3 region has the DNA TGTGCCAGCAGCCTAAAGAGGCTCGGGACTAGCGCGACCGGGGAGCTGTTTTTT.

This clonotype was found many times. The CDR3 is CASSLWSRTNEKLFF. The CDR3 DNA reads as TGTGCCAGCAGCTTATGGTCCAGGACTAATGAAAAACTGTTTTTT. The chain carries TRBV7-2 and TRBJ1-4; D is unresolved. Germline values: CDR1 SGHTA, CDR2 FQGNSA. V gave up 2 bases and J gave up 2 bases, with 9 bases separating them. This CDR3 region has 15 residues.

This clonotype has just a few counts. The chain uses TRBV7-2 and TRBJ1-1; 7 bases match TRBD1. The V segment lost 7 bases and the J segment 5 bases; nucleotides outside the gene matches: 10. CDR3 length: 14 residues. Germline CDR1 and CDR2: SGHTA and FQGNSA. Here the CDR3 DNA reads TGTGCCAGCAATCGACAGGGTTTTGGGACTGAAGCTTTCTTT. Translation gives CASNRQGFGTEAFF.

This clonotype appeared a few times. This may be a read error, as it is one base from a much larger clone. The rearrangement joins TRBV12-3 or TRBV12-4 to TRBJ2-7, with D uncertain. The CDR3 is 14 residues long. The CDR3 reads CASRLAQISYEQYF. In DNA, the CDR3 is TGTGCCAGCAGGTTAGCCCAGATTTCCTACGAGCAGTACTTC.

This clonotype was seen ten or more times. The chain joins TRBV29-1 to TRBJ1-2; D is unclear. This CDR3 comprises 12 residues. Trimming left V 4 bases short and J 3 bases short, with 9 bases between. Per germline, CDR1 SQVTM and CDR2 ANQGSEA. CDR3 nucleotides: TGCAGCGTTGGCCGCAGACACTATGGCTACACCTTC. Its translation is CSVGRRHYGYTF.